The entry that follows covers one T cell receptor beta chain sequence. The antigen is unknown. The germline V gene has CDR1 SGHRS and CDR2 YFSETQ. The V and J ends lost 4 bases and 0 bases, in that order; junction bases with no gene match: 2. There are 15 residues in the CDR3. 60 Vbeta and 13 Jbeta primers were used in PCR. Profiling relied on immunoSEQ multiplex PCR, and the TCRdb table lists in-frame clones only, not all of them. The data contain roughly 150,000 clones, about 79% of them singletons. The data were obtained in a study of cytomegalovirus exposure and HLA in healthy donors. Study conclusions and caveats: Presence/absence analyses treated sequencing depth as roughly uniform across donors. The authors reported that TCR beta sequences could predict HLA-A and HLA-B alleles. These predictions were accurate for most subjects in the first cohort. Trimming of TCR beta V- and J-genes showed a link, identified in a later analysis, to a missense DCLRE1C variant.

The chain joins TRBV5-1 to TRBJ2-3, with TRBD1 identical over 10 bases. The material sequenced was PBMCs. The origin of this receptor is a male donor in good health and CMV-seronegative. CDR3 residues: CASSRDRGSTDTQYF. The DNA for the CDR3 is TGCGCCAGCAGCCGGGACAGGGGAAGCACAGATACGCAGTATTTT.